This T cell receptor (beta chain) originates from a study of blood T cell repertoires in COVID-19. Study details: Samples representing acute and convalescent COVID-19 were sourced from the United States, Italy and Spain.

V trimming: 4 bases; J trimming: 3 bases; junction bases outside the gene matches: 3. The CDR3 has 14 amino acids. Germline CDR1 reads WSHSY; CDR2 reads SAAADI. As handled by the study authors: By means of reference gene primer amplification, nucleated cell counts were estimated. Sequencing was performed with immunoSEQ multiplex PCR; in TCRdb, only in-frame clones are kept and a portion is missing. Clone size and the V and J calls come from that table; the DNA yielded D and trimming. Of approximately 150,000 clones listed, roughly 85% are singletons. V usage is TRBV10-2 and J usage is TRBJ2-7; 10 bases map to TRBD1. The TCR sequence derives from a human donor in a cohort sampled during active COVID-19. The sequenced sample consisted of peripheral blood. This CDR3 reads CASSGTGGRYEQYF. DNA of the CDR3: TGCGCCAGCAGTGGGACAGGGGGGCGCTACGAGCAGTACTTC.